This T cell receptor beta chain was obtained from a study of T cells in Graves' hyperthyroidism and ophthalmopathy (dated by TCRdb to about 2019). Some background on the complete study: Peripheral blood samples were taken at initial diagnosis, before any treatment was given. In over five Graves' hyperthyroidism patients, the study also compared T-cell repertoires from thyroid tissue with T-cell repertoires from blood. After blood sampling, hyperthyroidism patients were treated with methimazole at a starting dose of 30 mg daily, and ophthalmopathy patients were treated with high-dose intravenous methylprednisolone. Prospective prediction of ophthalmopathy was tested in an independent validation cohort of 18 hyperthyroidism patients and some 17 patients who later progressed to ophthalmopathy. The approximately 90 discovery patients were randomly split 7:3 into training and test sets. TCR V-J signatures able to tell the groups apart were searched for in a discovery cohort of 90 to 100 patients, of whom fewer than 45 had Graves' ophthalmopathy and 57 had stable Graves' hyperthyroidism. According to the paper, TCR Vbeta CDR3 sequencing was carried out on roughly 130 peripheral blood samples, which came from under 50 ophthalmopathy, around 75 hyperthyroidism and 17 progressor patients.

What the research found in general, with its limitations: During validation, the model predicted progression to ophthalmopathy a median of about 6.5 months ahead of onset, with around 71% sensitivity and roughly 72% specificity. No statistical method was used to set the sample size in advance, and investigators knew the group allocation. Most expanded thyroid clonotypes (frequency above 0.001) were also found in blood, which suggests that blood repertoires may mirror thyroid immune responses. A model built on a 13 V-J signature distinguished ophthalmopathy from stable hyperthyroidism, reaching over 85% sensitivity and 81.08% specificity in cross-validation and 80%/75% in testing.

A remark on this clonotype: The antigen it binds to is not known. Qualities for individual bases were not recorded, and no much larger clone is one base off.

Ophthalmopathy patients had moderately to severely active disease, Clinical Activity Score of at least 3, NOSPECS grade of at least 4, and duration under 3 months. Patients with uncontrolled infections, other autoimmune diseases, pregnancy or lactation were excluded. Clinical symptoms, serum thyroxine and TRAb, thyroid ultrasound, and orbital computed tomography formed the basis for the diagnoses. PBMCs were isolated from around 10 ml of fresh peripheral blood by Ficoll-Paque density gradient centrifugation. Trizol reagent was used to extract total RNA, and RNA quality was then checked on an Agilent 2100 Bioanalyzer. Amplification of TCR beta CDR3 regions was carried out from RNA transcripts. For the first round of RT-PCR on the TCR CDR3, the HTBI primer set was used together with the Qiagen OneStep RT-PCR kit. Libraries were constructed in a second round of multiplex PCR, after which size selection and purification were carried out. Libraries were sequenced paired-end with 100 bp reads on an Illumina HiSeq2000. As for the original processing: SOAPnuke was used to process the raw data, with reads discarded if the reads contained adapters or uncalled bases, had a mean Phred below 15, or lacked an exact constant-primer or identifier match. COPE v1.2.5 was used to merge high-quality paired reads, and clonotypes were defined as unique nucleotide sequences. MiTCR v1.1 was used to align clonotypes to the IMGT TRBV, TRBD and TRBJ reference segments. The analysis included only V-J combinations with a frequency above 0.0001, which together covered about 99% of the repertoires. A TCS score was defined as the ratio of F50 (clonal expansion) to E x V (chaos), with BLOSUM62-based TCRdist applied between CDR3 peptides within each V-J. Welch's t-statistics and random forest reduced roughly 530 V-J features to under 15, which were used in a naive Bayes classifier (R e1071). The similarity between thyroid and blood repertoires was quantified using the Morisita-Horn index. Starting from the raw public reads, TCRdb applied fastp trimming at Q25, assembled clones with MiXCR and retained in-frame beta chains. All rows with the same CDR3 protein become a single entry with the most common DNA and genes. TCRdb's processing, not the study's, gives the V and J calls here. The sample table shows approximately 58,000 distinct CDR3 sequences, and less than 50% are seen once. In total, the top ten clones hold around 12% of the sample.

Specimen: blood. This clonotype was sampled from a woman in her 30s with Graves' ophthalmopathy.

Read as DNA, the sequence is TGTGCCTGGACCCCGACAGCCTATGGCTACACCTTC. It is translated as CAWTPTAYGYTF. Recombination connected TRBV30 to TRBJ1-2; 5 matching bases give a weak D call of TRBD1. Between the V and J ends, shortened by 4 bases and 4 bases respectively, the junction contains 10 bases. Inclusive of the bounding cysteine and phenylalanine, the CDR3 is 12 residues long. Just CDR3 DNA is preserved here, 36 bases in frame from base 1. Via the germline V gene (reference sequence), CDR1 is GTSNPN and CDR2 SVGIG.